The 3 T cell receptor beta chains listed next were all sequenced from one sample in a study of T cell repertoires in cytomegalovirus infection. TCRdb reprocessed the reads with MiXCR, giving one entry per CDR3 protein. The table lists a few hundred thousand distinct CDR3 sequences, about 40% of them singletons, with 40% to 60% in the top ten. Their recognized antigens are unknown. Sample: cultured PBMCs, taken from culture after CMV antigen stimulation. The receptors were sampled from a human donor in good health (CMV status not recorded). Some clones in this sample may be carry-over from other donors' samples.

J is TRBJ2-5 and V is TRBV7-2; TRBD2 matches 8 bases. The CDR3 loop spans 14 amino acids. The V segment lost 8 bases and the J segment 5 bases; nucleotides outside the gene matches: 10. Germline assignment: CDR1 SGHTA and CDR2 FQGNSA. The CDR3 region is CASVRGGGLETQYF. In DNA, the CDR3 is TGTGCCAGCGTCCGGGGGGGAGGCTTGGAGACCCAGTACTTC.

V and J are TRBV5-4 and TRBJ2-3, with a tentative D call TRBD2 (6 bases). CDR3 length equals 14 residues. In germline, CDR1 is SGHNT, CDR2 YYREEE (reference sequence). Trimming pared 4 bases from V and 5 bases from J, leaving 14 bases between. DNA of the CDR3: TGTGCCAGCAGCCATCGGGAGAGTGAAGATACGCAGTATTTT. Translating gives CASSHRESEDTQYF.

This clonotype was seen more than once but under ten times. The chain employs TRBV6-5 and TRBJ1-2; perhaps TRBD1 as D (5 bases). The germline CDR1 and CDR2 sequences are MNHEY and SVGAGI. With 0 bases removed from V and 8 bases from J, the gap between germline ends came to 13 bases. The CDR3 is 14 residues long. CDR3 bases: TGTGCCAGCAGTTACTCGTCTCAGGGCTGGGGCTACACCTTC. Its translation is CASSYSSQGWGYTF.